Listed below are T cell receptor beta chains from one sample, sequenced in a study of blood T cell repertoires in COVID-19. Data came from immunoSEQ multiplex PCR; TCRdb stores just in-frame clones and leaves some out. Among more than 85,000 clones listed, around nine tenths were seen once. Sequenced sample: peripheral blood. The receptors come from a woman aged 45-65 years with COVID-19, enrolled during active disease. The CDR3 runs from the conserved cysteine through the conserved F or W. Fields, in order: V gene, D gene, J gene, CDR3 length, clone size, CDR3 DNA, CDR3 protein. The D gene is left open where the match is weak. The size entry is marked missing in some rows and otherwise reads once, few, many or a size class.

TRBV4-3	TRBD1	TRBJ1-2	16	once	TGCGCCAGCAGCCAAGATGTAGGACAGGGGGCGCACGGCTACACCTTC	CASSQDVGQGAHGYTF
TRBV27	NA	TRBJ2-1	13	NA	TGTGCCAGCGGCTTGTCGAGGAGCCATGAGCAGTTCTTC	CASGLSRSHEQFF
TRBV3-1/TRBV3-2	TRBD1	TRBJ2-5	14	once	TGTGCCAGCAGCCCAGGGGGCGGAAGGGAGACCCAGTACTTC	CASSPGGGRETQYF
TRBV19	NA	TRBJ2-5	15	NA	TGTGCCAGTAGTATCGGTAGAGGCTACCAAGAGACCCAGTACTTC	CASSIGRGYQETQYF
TRBV7-9	TRBD1	TRBJ2-7	18	NA	TGTGCCAGCACCTCAGTAGGGGTTCTCACAGGGGTGCCGTACGAGCAGTACTTC	CASTSVGVLTGVPYEQYF
TRBV28	NA	TRBJ1-6	14	NA	TGTGCCAGCAGTTTATGGGGGGGGAGTTCACCCCTCCACTTT	CASSLWGGSSPLHF
TRBV2	NA	TRBJ2-4	13	NA	TGTGCCAGCACAGGGAAAGACAAAAACATTCAGTACTTC	CASTGKDKNIQYF
TRBV7-8	TRBD2	TRBJ2-3	16	NA	TGTGCCAGCAGCTTAGGCGGGGGGCCGGGCGTGGATACGCAGTATTTT	CASSLGGGPGVDTQYF
TRBV19	TRBD2	TRBJ2-1	12	NA	TGTGCCAGTAGCGGGGGGTACAATGAGCAGTTCTTC	CASSGGYNEQFF
TRBV11-2	TRBD1	TRBJ1-5	15	NA	TGTGCCAGCAGCTTGGGGACAGGTAGCAATCAGCCCCAGCATTTT	CASSLGTGSNQPQHF
TRBV5-1	TRBD1	TRBJ1-1	14	once	TGCGCCAGCTGGGGGGACAGGGGGAACACTGAAGCTTTCTTT	CASWGDRGNTEAFF
TRBV19	NA	TRBJ2-2	15	NA	TGTGCCAGTAGTATAAGGCGGAGGGGAGCCGGGGAGCTGTTTTTT	CASSIRRRGAGELFF
TRBV5-1	NA	TRBJ2-4	17	NA	TGCGCCAGCAGCTTGGTGGGGACGGACAGATCCAAAAACATTCAGTACTTC	CASSLVGTDRSKNIQYF
TRBV5-1	NA	TRBJ1-4	16	NA	TGCGCCAGCAGCTTTACGGGAGATGCAACTAATGAAAAACTGTTTTTT	CASSFTGDATNEKLFF
TRBV10-3	NA	TRBJ2-7	11	NA	TGTGCCATCGGGGCCCTCTACGAGCAGTACTTC	CAIGALYEQYF
TRBV12-3/TRBV12-4	NA	TRBJ2-1	12	NA	TGTGCCAGCACCCTTTCGTACAATGAGCAGTTCTTC	CASTLSYNEQFF
TRBV9	NA	TRBJ1-2	15	NA	TGTGCCAGCAGCGTAGGAGGGTTAGGGAACTATGGCTACACCTTC	CASSVGGLGNYGYTF
TRBV7-2	NA	TRBJ2-1	18	NA	TGTGCCAGCAGCTTACGGCCGAGTAGCCTCACCCTCCCCAATGAGCAGTTCTTC	CASSLRPSSLTLPNEQFF
TRBV7-2	NA	TRBJ2-7	12	NA	TGTGCCAGCAGCCCCCATCAATACGAGCAGTACTTC	CASSPHQYEQYF
TRBV28	NA	TRBJ1-5	16	NA	TGTGCCAGCAGTTTATGGGCAGGGGACGGCAATCAGCCCCAGCATTTT	CASSLWAGDGNQPQHF
TRBV21-1	NA	TRBJ1-3	19	NA	TGTGCCAGCAGCCCACCAGGGGAAAAGGGGCTGTCAGAGGGAAACACCATATATTTT	CASSPPGEKGLSEGNTIYF
TRBV4-2	NA	TRBJ2-3	15	NA	TGTGCCAGCAGCCAAGTAGCTTCATACACAGATACGCAGTATTTT	CASSQVASYTDTQYF
TRBV19	TRBD1	TRBJ1-5	16	few	TGTGCCAGTAGTATAACAGGGGGCTCGGGCAATCAGCCCCAGCATTTT	CASSITGGSGNQPQHF
TRBV5-6	TRBD1	TRBJ1-2	14	NA	TGTGCCAGCAGCTCCTTCGGACAGGGAGAAGGGTACACCTTC	CASSSFGQGEGYTF
TRBV6-5	TRBD1	TRBJ2-5	15	NA	TGTGCCAGCAGTCCGTCGCAGGGGGTAGGGGAGACCCAGTACTTC	CASSPSQGVGETQYF
TRBV19	NA	TRBJ1-3	14	NA	TGTGCCAGTACACTCACAGGGATTGGAAACACCATATATTTT	CASTLTGIGNTIYF
TRBV27	TRBD1	TRBJ1-4	16	NA	TGTGCCAGCAGTCTCACCCCGGGACAGTCTAATGAAAAACTGTTTTTT	CASSLTPGQSNEKLFF
TRBV18	NA	TRBJ2-5	15	NA	TGTGCCAGCTCAGCCTCCCTAGGAGACGTGAAGACCCAGTACTTC	CASSASLGDVKTQYF
TRBV10-3	TRBD1	TRBJ1-3	15	once	TGTGCCATCAGTGGGACAGGCATCTCTGGAAACACCATATATTTT	CAISGTGISGNTIYF
TRBV7-9	NA	TRBJ1-1	14	NA	TGTGCCACCCCGAGGGAGGGGCGGGCCACTGAAGCTTTCTTT	CATPREGRATEAFF
TRBV5-1	NA	TRBJ2-4	14	NA	TGCGCCAGCAGCCCAGGGGAGGCCAAAAACATTCAGTACTTC	CASSPGEAKNIQYF
TRBV9	NA	TRBJ2-7	14	once	TGTGCCAGCAGCGTAGCAGAGGGTTTGGGCGAGCAGTACTTC	CASSVAEGLGEQYF
TRBV7-9	TRBD1	TRBJ2-2	13	NA	TGTGCCATCGACAGGGGAAACACCGGGGAGCTGTTTTTT	CAIDRGNTGELFF
TRBV27	NA	TRBJ2-1	15	NA	TGTGCCACCAGTAGAACTGGGCTCTCCTACAATGAGCAGTTCTTC	CATSRTGLSYNEQFF
TRBV7-9	TRBD2	TRBJ2-3	15	NA	TGTGCCAGCAGCTCTAGCGGGGTTAGCACAGATACGCAGTATTTT	CASSSSGVSTDTQYF
TRBV5-1	NA	TRBJ1-1	14	NA	TGCGCCAGCAGCTTGGAACCGCGGAACACTGAAGCTTTCTTT	CASSLEPRNTEAFF